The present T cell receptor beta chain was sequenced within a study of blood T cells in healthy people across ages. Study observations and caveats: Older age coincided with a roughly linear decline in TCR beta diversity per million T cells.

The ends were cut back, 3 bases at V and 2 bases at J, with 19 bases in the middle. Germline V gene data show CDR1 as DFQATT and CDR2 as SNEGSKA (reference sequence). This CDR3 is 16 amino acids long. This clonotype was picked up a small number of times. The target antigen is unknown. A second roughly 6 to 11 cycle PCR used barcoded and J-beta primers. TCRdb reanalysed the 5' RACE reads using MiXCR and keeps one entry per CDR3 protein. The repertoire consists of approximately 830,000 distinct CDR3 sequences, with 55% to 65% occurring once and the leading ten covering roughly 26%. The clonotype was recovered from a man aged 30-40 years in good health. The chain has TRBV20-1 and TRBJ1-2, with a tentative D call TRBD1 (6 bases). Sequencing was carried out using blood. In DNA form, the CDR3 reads TGCAGTGCTAGCCCCCCGGCGGGGGGGGGCAACTATGGCTACACCTTC. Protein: CSASPPAGGGNYGYTF.